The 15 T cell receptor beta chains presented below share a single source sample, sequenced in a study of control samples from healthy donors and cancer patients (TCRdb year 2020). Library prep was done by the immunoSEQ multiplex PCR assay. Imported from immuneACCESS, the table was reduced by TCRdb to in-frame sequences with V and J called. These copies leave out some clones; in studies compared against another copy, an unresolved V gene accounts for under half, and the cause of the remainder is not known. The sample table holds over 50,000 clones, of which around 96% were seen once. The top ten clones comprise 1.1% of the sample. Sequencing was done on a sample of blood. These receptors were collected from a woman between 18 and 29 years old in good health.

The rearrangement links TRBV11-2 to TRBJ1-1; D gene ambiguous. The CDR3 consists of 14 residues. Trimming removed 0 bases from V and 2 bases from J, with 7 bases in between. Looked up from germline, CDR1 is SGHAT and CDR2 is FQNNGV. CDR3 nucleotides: TGTGCCAGCAGCTTAGATTGGAGTAACACTGAAGCTTTCTTT. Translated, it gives CASSLDWSNTEAFF. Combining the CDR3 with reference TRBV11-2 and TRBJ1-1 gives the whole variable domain EAGVAQSPRYKIIEKRQSVAFWCNPISGHATLYWYQQILGQGPKLLIQFQNNGVVDDSQLPKDRFSAERLKGVDSTLKIQPAKLEDSAVYLCASSLDWSNTEAFFGQGTRLTVV.

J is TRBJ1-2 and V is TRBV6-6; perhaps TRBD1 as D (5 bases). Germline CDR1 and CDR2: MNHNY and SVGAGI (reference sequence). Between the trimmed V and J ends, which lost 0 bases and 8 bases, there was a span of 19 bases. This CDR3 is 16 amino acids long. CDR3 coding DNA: TGTGCCAGCAGTTACTCTTGGCAGGGAGGATTGGGGGGCTACACCTTC. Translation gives CASSYSWQGGLGGYTF.

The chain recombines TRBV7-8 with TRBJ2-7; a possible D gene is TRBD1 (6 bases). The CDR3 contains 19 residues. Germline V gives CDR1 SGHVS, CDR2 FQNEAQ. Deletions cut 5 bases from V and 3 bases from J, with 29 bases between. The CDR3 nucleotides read TGTGCCAGCAGCCCGCGGAAGATTGGGGGCCCCACCAGGAACTACGAGCAGTACTTC. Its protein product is CASSPRKIGGPTRNYEQYF.

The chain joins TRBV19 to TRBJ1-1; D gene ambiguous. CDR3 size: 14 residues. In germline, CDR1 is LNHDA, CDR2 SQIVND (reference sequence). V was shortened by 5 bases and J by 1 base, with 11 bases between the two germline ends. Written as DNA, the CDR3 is TGTGCCAGTAGTCCTCGGCCGGGGAACACTGAAGCTTTCTTT. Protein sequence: CASSPRPGNTEAFF. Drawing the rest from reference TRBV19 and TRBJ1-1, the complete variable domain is DGGITQSPKYLFRKEGQNVTLSCEQNLNHDAMYWYRQDPGQGLRLIYYSQIVNDFQKGDIAEGYSVSREKKESFPLTVTSAQKNPTAFYLCASSPRPGNTEAFFGQGTRLTVV.

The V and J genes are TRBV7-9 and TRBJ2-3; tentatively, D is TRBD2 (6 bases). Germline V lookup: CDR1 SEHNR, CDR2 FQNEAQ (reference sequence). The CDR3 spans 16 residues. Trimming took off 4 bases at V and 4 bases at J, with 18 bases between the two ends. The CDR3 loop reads CASSSGGPAAPDTQYF. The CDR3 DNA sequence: TGTGCCAGCAGCTCCGGGGGACCCGCGGCCCCAGATACGCAGTATTTT.

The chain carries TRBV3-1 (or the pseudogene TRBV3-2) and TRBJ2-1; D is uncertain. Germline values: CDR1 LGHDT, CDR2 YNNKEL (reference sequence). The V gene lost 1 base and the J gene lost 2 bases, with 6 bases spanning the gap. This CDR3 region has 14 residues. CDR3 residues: CASSQGGTYNEQFF. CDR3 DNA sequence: TGTGCCAGCAGCCAAGGCGGTACCTACAATGAGCAGTTCTTC.

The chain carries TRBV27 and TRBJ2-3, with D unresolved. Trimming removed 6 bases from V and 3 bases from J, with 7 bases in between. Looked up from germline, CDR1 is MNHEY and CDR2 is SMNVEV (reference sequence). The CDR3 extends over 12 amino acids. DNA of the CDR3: TGTGCCAGCAGGGAGTGGACAGATACGCAGTATTTT. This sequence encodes CASREWTDTQYF.

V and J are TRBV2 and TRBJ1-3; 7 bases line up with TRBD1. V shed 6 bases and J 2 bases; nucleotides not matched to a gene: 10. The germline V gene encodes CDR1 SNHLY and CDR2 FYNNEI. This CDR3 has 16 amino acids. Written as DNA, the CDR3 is TGTGCCAGCAGGAACCCCAGGGGGGAGGCTGGAAACACCATATATTTT. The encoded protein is CASRNPRGEAGNTIYF. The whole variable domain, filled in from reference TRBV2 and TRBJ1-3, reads EPEVTQTPSHQVTQMGQEVILRCVPISNHLYFYWYRQILGQKVEFLVSFYNNEISEKSEIFDDQFSVERPDGSNFTLKIRSTKLEDSAMYFCASRNPRGEAGNTIYFGEGSWLTVV.

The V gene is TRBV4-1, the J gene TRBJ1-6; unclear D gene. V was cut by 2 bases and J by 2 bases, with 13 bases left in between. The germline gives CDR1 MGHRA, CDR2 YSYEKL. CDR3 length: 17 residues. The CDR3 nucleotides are TGCGCCAGCAGCCAAAAGTCGGGCCAGCCCTATAATTCACCCCTCCACTTT. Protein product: CASSQKSGQPYNSPLHF.

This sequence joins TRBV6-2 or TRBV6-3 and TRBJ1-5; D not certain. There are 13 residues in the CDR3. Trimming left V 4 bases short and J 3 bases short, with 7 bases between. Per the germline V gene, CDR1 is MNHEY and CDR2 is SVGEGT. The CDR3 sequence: CASSWQDNQPQHF. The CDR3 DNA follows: TGTGCCAGCAGTTGGCAGGACAATCAGCCCCAGCATTTT.

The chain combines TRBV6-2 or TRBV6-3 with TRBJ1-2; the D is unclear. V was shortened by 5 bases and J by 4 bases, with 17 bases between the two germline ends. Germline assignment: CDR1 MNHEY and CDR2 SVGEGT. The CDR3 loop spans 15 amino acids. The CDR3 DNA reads TGTGCCAGCAGTGAGGACCTCTCCGGCCCCTATGGCTACACCTTC. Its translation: CASSEDLSGPYGYTF.

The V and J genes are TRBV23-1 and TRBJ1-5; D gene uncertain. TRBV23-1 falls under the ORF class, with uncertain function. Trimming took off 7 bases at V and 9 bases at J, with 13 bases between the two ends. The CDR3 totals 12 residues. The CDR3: CASKQSGLPQHF. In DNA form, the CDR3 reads TGCGCCAGCAAACAGTCAGGATTGCCCCAGCATTTT.

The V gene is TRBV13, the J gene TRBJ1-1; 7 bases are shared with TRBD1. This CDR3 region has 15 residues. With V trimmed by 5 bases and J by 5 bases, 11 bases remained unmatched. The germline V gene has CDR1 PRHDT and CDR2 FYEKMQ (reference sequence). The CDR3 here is CASSPPRQGGTEAFF. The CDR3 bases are TGTGCCAGCAGCCCCCCTCGACAGGGTGGTACTGAAGCTTTCTTT.

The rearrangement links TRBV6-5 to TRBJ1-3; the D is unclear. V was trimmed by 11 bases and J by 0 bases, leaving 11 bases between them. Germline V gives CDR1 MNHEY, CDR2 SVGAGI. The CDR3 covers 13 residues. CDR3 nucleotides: TGTGCCGGATCGCAGTCCTCTGGAAACACCATATATTTT. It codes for CAGSQSSGNTIYF.

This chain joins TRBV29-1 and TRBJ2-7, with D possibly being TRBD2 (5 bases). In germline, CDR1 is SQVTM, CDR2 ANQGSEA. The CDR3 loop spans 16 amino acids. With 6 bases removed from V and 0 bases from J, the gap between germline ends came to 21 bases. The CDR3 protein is CSVSGGPVLFSYEQYF. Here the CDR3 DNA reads TGCAGCGTGTCCGGCGGGCCGGTTCTCTTCTCCTACGAGCAGTACTTC.